This section outlines one T cell receptor (beta chain) sequence together with its context. Its cognate antigen is unknown. These data originate in a study of identical twins. After template switching added a universal primer site, the resulting cDNA carried unique molecular identifiers. Each CDR3 protein gets one entry after TCRdb re-called the 5' RACE reads with MiXCR. The sample lists approximately 210,000 distinct CDR3 sequences, 6.5% occurring once. Study-wide results and caveats: Fewer insertions were carried by abundant cord blood beta clonotypes, but none was seen in memory repertoires.

Germline V CDR1 and CDR2: DFQATT, SNEGSKA (reference sequence). The CDR3 consists of 14 residues. Trimming pared 3 bases from V and 6 bases from J, leaving 16 bases between. This sample also appeared in a second study, on T cells expressing NK-cell markers. This second study notes: Underlying the TCR beta repertoires were sorted CD3+CD56+NKG2C+, CD3+CD56+NKG2C- and CD3+CD56-NKG2C+ T cells.

The chain uses TRBV20-1 and TRBJ2-3; weak D call: TRBD2 (5 bases). Material: CD8+ T cells sorted from blood. This sequence originates from a woman younger than 30 in good health. DNA of the CDR3: TGCAGTGCTAGCGAGGGTCCCGAGTGGGATACGCAGTATTTT. It specifies CSASEGPEWDTQYF.